This is a list of T cell receptor beta chains from one sample in a study of T-cell reconstitution after alpha-beta-depleted transplantation in children. TCRdb re-analysed the PCR reads in MiXCR, keeping a single row per CDR3 protein. In the table there are fewer than 750,000 distinct CDR3 sequences, about 21% of which are singletons. Sequenced material: PBMCs, mostly from graft donor cells, taken 360 days after TCRalphabeta/CD19-depleted stem cell transplant. The receptors shown here come from a boy under two years old who had a stem cell transplant for acute myeloid leukemia, so the T cells may come from the graft donor. The conserved cysteine and the conserved F or W are not part of the CDR3 here. Clone size is given for some rows only: seen once, a few or many times, or a class if the clone is expanded.

CDR3	size	V
ASGYFGRGHNEQF	.	TRBV12-3/TRBV12-4
SDNRGLIGADTQY	many	TRBV20-1
ASSSPGTGVYGYT	.	TRBV7-8
ASSVQDRATGYT	.	TRBV2
SVVGQGASGELF	many	TRBV29-1
SAPLSPNSNQPQH	few	TRBV20-1
ASSLRLGLVTSEQY	many	TRBV12-3/TRBV12-4
SMQGGVTDTQY	many	TRBV20-1
ASSLRWGQRNTEAF	.	TRBV12-3/TRBV12-4
ASSLGDENEQF	.	TRBV5-4
ASSRAAECSNQPQH	.	TRBV21-1
ASSRGTGNVDEQF	.	TRBV28
SVEAEDPQY	many	TRBV29-1
SALTSGGVEQY	many	TRBV20-1
ASSYPGQKPSGNTIY	.	TRBV7-2
ASSLPGRVPRNEQY	once	TRBV11-3
SVEIRGTMQF	many	TRBV29-1
SARLAGYEQF	many	TRBV20-1
ASSSDEARETQY	few	TRBV12-3/TRBV12-4
SAPILTGQPQH	few	TRBV20-1
ASSPGTSAETQY	.	TRBV6-5
ASSFRQSTDTQY	.	TRBV9
ASSLGFSGGAETQY	.	TRBV7-2
SARDLSGGYTGELF	.	TRBV20-1
ASSTRDFPRDYNEQF	many	TRBV3-1
ASSKASGGTYNEQF	few	TRBV21-1
ASSTSWGRELF	many	TRBV6-5
SAREFGDSQETQY	.	TRBV20-1
ASSWNVGTGELF	.	TRBV7-8
ASSIGGGRRDTQY	many	TRBV19
SARARTTYNEQF	few	TRBV20-1
ASSVALNEQF	.	TRBV9
ASSRDGEGTQY	few	TRBV7-2
ATRDHGETQY	many	TRBV15
ASSPDKDYGYT	many	TRBV3-1
ASSQAATSGGRVEQF	.	TRBV4-1
ASSYDPGTASYNEQF	.	TRBV6-5
ASSLTGRNEQF	many	TRBV7-3
ASSGGDLSYEQY	.	TRBV7-6
SAGGPAGGYT	many	TRBV20-1
SPNEQGTDTQY	many	TRBV29-1
ASSILLGASRGDEQY	many	TRBV5-1
SAVPRGRGANVLT	.	TRBV20-1
SVRTSGDRADTQY	many	TRBV29-1
ASSQDGTFSGNTIY	many	TRBV7-9
SARTQGGQPQH	many	TRBV20-1
ATSRTSNNEQF	few	TRBV15
ASSTRTGWDEQY	.	TRBV27
ASTGGTGELF	.	TRBV5-1
ASSTDLNTGELF	many	TRBV2
ASSKNLGEGQY	.	TRBV21-1
ASSYSPPRLVFGEAANNEQF	many	TRBV6-2/TRBV6-3
ASSIRTDNQETQY	.	TRBV5-1
SAREQGNAGELF	few	TRBV20-1